The clone carrying this T cell receptor (beta chain) occurred a few times. Antigen unknown. The library protocol tagged individual cDNA molecules with unique molecular identifiers. TCRdb fed the 5' RACE reads into MiXCR, producing one record per CDR3 protein. Of roughly 120,000 distinct CDR3 sequences in the sample, 14% to 15% were seen once. This entry belongs to a study of early T cells in non-severe SARS-CoV-2 infection. Study findings and constraints: Anti-spike CD8 responses were favored by VDJdb matching, which missed private and CD4 specificities.

The CDR3 is made up of 15 amino acids. With 1 base clipped from V and 0 bases from J, the junction kept 1 base outside the gene matches. The germline CDR1 and CDR2 sequences are SEHNR and FQNEAQ (reference sequence). Sequencing used whole blood. J is TRBJ2-3 and V is TRBV7-9; TRBD2 matches 7 bases. This TCR was recovered from an adult who was a healthcare worker with PCR-confirmed SARS-CoV-2 infection or an uninfected control (not recorded which). The CDR3 region has the DNA TGTGCCAGCAGCTTAGGACTAGCAAGCACAGATACGCAGTATTTT. It translates to CASSLGLASTDTQYF.